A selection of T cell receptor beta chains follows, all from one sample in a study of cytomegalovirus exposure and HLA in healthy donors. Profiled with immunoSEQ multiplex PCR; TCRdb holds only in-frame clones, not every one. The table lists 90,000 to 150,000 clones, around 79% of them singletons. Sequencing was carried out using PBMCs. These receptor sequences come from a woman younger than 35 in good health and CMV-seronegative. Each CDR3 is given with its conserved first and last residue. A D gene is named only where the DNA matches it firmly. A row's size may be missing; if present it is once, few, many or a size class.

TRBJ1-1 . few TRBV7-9 CASSSRQNTEAFF TGTGCCAGCAGCAGCCGACAGAACACTGAAGCTTTCTTT
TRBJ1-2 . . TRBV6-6 CASSDSNRGYTF TGTGCCAGCAGCGACTCAAATAGGGGCTACACCTTC
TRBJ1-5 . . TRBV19 CASSMGQLNQPQHF TGTGCCAGTAGTATGGGGCAGTTAAATCAGCCCCAGCATTTT
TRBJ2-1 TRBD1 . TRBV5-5 CASSWPTGGAYNEQFF TGTGCCAGCAGCTGGCCGACAGGGGGCGCCTACAATGAGCAGTTCTTC
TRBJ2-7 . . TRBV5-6 CASSLLEVEGRGEQYF TGTGCCAGCAGCTTGTTAGAAGTAGAGGGTAGAGGCGAGCAGTACTTC
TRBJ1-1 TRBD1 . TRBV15 CATSMRGQIEAFF TGTGCCACCAGCATGAGGGGGCAGATTGAAGCTTTCTTT
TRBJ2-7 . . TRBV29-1 CSAEPLTGPYEQYF TGCAGCGCTGAACCTTTGACAGGACCTTACGAGCAGTACTTC
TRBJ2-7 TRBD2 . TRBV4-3 CASSQAHAGGYEQYF TGCGCCAGCAGCCAAGCTCACGCGGGGGGCTACGAGCAGTACTTC
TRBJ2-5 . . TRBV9 CASSDRTGYQETQYF TGTGCCAGCAGCGATCGCACAGGGTACCAAGAGACCCAGTACTTC
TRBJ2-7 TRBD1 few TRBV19 CASSLRQGRSDEQYF TGTGCCAGTAGTTTGCGACAGGGAAGATCAGACGAGCAGTACTTC
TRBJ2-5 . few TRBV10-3 CAIGRGGPRGEETQYF TGTGCCATCGGGAGGGGGGGACCTCGGGGGGAAGAGACCCAGTACTTC
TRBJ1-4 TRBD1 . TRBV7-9 CASSTPGSRGRGDEKLFF TGTGCCAGCAGCACACCCGGCTCCAGGGGGCGCGGTGATGAAAAACTGTTTTTT
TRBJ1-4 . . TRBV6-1 CASSETGRLDEKLFF TGTGCCAGCAGTGAGACCGGCAGGTTGGATGAAAAACTGTTTTTT
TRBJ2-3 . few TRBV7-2 CASSLGEGDPTDTQYF TGTGCCAGCAGCTTAGGGGAGGGGGACCCCACAGATACGCAGTATTTT
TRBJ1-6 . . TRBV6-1 CASSAFGTANSPLHF TGTGCCAGCAGTGCCTTCGGGACTGCGAATTCACCCCTCCACTTT
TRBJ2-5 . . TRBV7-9 CASSQQETQYF TGTGCCAGCAGCCAACAAGAGACCCAGTACTTC
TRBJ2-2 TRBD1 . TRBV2 CASSTGTGGAGELFF TGTGCCAGCAGTACCGGGACAGGGGGCGCCGGGGAGCTGTTTTTT
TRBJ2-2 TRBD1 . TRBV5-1 CASRHTGTANTGELFF TGCGCCAGCAGACACACCGGGACAGCGAACACCGGGGAGCTGTTTTTT
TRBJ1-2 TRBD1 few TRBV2 CASEWTGLYGYTF TGTGCCAGTGAGTGGACAGGACTTTATGGCTACACCTTC
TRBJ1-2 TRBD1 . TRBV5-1 CASSPGQGYVYTF TGCGCCAGCAGCCCGGGACAGGGCTATGTCTACACCTTC
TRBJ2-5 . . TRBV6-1 CASSVLYHQETQYF TGTGCCAGCAGTGTCTTATACCACCAGGAGACCCAGTACTTC
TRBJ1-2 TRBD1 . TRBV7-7 CASSSLGGKDYGYTF TGTGCCAGCAGCTCGTTAGGGGGCAAGGACTATGGCTACACCTTC